This T cell receptor (beta chain) was captured by sequencing in a study of T-cell reconstitution after alpha-beta-depleted transplantation in children. With 5 bases clipped from V and 1 base from J, the junction kept 7 bases outside the gene matches. Germline V gene data show CDR1 as SGHTA and CDR2 as FQGNSA. There are 15 residues in the CDR3. For TCRbeta, the library was prepared with unique molecular identifiers. TCRdb recomputed calls from the PCR reads with MiXCR, one row per CDR3 protein. The table has some 500,000 distinct CDR3 sequences, approximately 29% seen once. The TCR comes from a human donor who donated a stem cell graft to a child with aplastic anemia. The V gene is TRBV7-2, the J gene TRBJ2-5; TRBD1 matches at 7 bases. Sequenced here: PBMCs from the stem cell graft donor, sampled from the stem cell graft. CDR3 coding DNA: TGTGCCAGCAGCATATACAGGGGCCTCCAAGAGACCCAGTACTTC. This codes for CASSIYRGLQETQYF.